This T cell receptor (beta chain) was identified during a study of T cells after yellow fever vaccination. TCRdb re-called the 5' RACE reads through MiXCR, storing one row per CDR3 protein. The sample consists of more than 300,000 distinct CDR3 sequences, approximately 12% of them appearing once. The V and J ends lost 1 base and 6 bases respectively, with 13 bases between them. CDR1 is LGHNA, CDR2 YNFKEQ, per germline. The length of the CDR3 is 15 residues. This clonotype was detected only a few times. Its target is not known. Study observations and caveats: Clonotypes found in both CD4 and CD8 compartments made up a small share. In FACS-sorted repertoires, abundant clonotypes from the bulk population could appear as contaminants.

The rearrangement links TRBV4-2 to TRBJ1-5; TRBD1 might be the D (6 bases). This sequence was found in a man between 18 and 29 years old who received the YFV17D yellow fever vaccine. This specimen was CD4+ T cells sorted from PBMCs, taken 45 days after the yellow fever booster vaccination. CDR3 amino acids: CASSQAAGAGQPQHF. The DNA of the CDR3 is TGTGCCAGCAGCCAAGCGGCAGGGGCAGGTCAGCCCCAGCATTTT.